Listed below are T cell receptor beta chains from one sample, sequenced in a study of cytomegalovirus exposure and HLA in healthy donors. The method was immunoSEQ multiplex PCR; TCRdb's version includes in-frame clones alone and lacks a portion of them. The profile shows about 130,000 clones, roughly 89% of them singletons. Sequences were obtained from PBMCs. The origin of the receptors is a young man in good health and CMV-seronegative. Each CDR3 is given with its conserved first and last residue. The order of the fields is D gene, clone size, J gene, V gene, CDR3 protein, CDR3 DNA. D genes are given only for firm matches. Clone size, where shown, is once, few, many, or a class for clones that have expanded.

d_gene: TRBD1
abundance: NA
j_gene: TRBJ2-5
v_gene: TRBV4-3
CDR3aa: CASSQGTGGTKETQYF
CDR3nt: TGCGCCAGCAGCCAAGGGACAGGGGGAACAAAAGAGACCCAGTACTTC

d_gene: TRBD2
abundance: NA
j_gene: TRBJ2-5
v_gene: TRBV5-4
CDR3aa: CASSHTGGGYQETQYF
CDR3nt: TGTGCCAGCAGCCACACCGGCGGGGGGTACCAAGAGACCCAGTACTTC

d_gene: TRBD2
abundance: NA
j_gene: TRBJ2-1
v_gene: TRBV4-1
CDR3aa: CASSPGLAGGLVYNEQFF
CDR3nt: TGCGCCAGCAGCCCGGGACTAGCGGGGGGCTTAGTCTACAATGAGCAGTTCTTC

d_gene: NA
abundance: NA
j_gene: TRBJ1-5
v_gene: TRBV10-3
CDR3aa: CAISEFLSAYQPQHF
CDR3nt: TGTGCCATCAGTGAGTTCCTTAGCGCGTATCAGCCCCAGCATTTT

d_gene: TRBD1
abundance: NA
j_gene: TRBJ1-2
v_gene: TRBV28
CDR3aa: CASSYGPTDRGRGYTF
CDR3nt: TGTGCCAGCAGTTACGGACCCACGGACAGGGGGAGAGGCTACACCTTC

d_gene: TRBD1
abundance: NA
j_gene: TRBJ2-2
v_gene: TRBV5-1
CDR3aa: CASSPRAGGRAGELFF
CDR3nt: TGCGCCAGCAGCCCCAGGGCAGGGGGCAGGGCCGGGGAGCTGTTTTTT

d_gene: NA
abundance: NA
j_gene: TRBJ2-1
v_gene: TRBV14
CDR3aa: CASSHLPMGGRGEQFF
CDR3nt: TGTGCCAGCAGCCACCTCCCAATGGGGGGGCGGGGTGAGCAGTTCTTC

d_gene: NA
abundance: once
j_gene: TRBJ2-3
v_gene: TRBV19
CDR3aa: CASSIEGSSTDTQYF
CDR3nt: TGTGCCAGTAGTATAGAGGGGAGTAGCACAGATACGCAGTATTTT

d_gene: NA
abundance: NA
j_gene: TRBJ2-3
v_gene: TRBV7-2
CDR3aa: CASSRWGVADTQYF
CDR3nt: TGTGCCAGCAGCCGCTGGGGGGTTGCAGATACGCAGTATTTT

d_gene: NA
abundance: NA
j_gene: TRBJ2-3
v_gene: TRBV5-4
CDR3aa: CASSLQQMSTDTQYF
CDR3nt: TGTGCCAGCAGCTTGCAACAGATGAGCACAGATACGCAGTATTTT

d_gene: NA
abundance: NA
j_gene: TRBJ1-2
v_gene: TRBV11-2
CDR3aa: CASNFAAGSVGGYTF
CDR3nt: TGTGCCAGCAACTTCGCGGCAGGGTCTGTCGGTGGCTACACCTTC

d_gene: TRBD1
abundance: NA
j_gene: TRBJ2-5
v_gene: TRBV11-2
CDR3aa: CASSPDRGRETQYF
CDR3nt: TGTGCCAGCAGCCCCGACAGGGGCCGAGAGACCCAGTACTTC

d_gene: TRBD2
abundance: NA
j_gene: TRBJ2-3
v_gene: TRBV19
CDR3aa: CASSILAGGVTDTQYF
CDR3nt: TGTGCCAGTAGTATACTAGCGGGGGGTGTCACAGATACGCAGTATTTT

d_gene: NA
abundance: NA
j_gene: TRBJ2-7
v_gene: TRBV2
CDR3aa: CASRQNRDMSSYEQYF
CDR3nt: TGTGCCAGCAGGCAGAACCGGGACATGAGCTCCTACGAGCAGTACTTC

d_gene: TRBD1
abundance: few
j_gene: TRBJ2-2
v_gene: TRBV27
CDR3aa: CASSRQGGTGELFF
CDR3nt: TGTGCCAGCAGTAGACAGGGGGGGACCGGGGAGCTGTTTTTT

d_gene: TRBD1
abundance: NA
j_gene: TRBJ2-7
v_gene: TRBV5-6
CDR3aa: CASSLAVHRGQSPYEQYF
CDR3nt: TGTGCCAGCAGCTTGGCCGTGCACAGGGGACAAAGTCCCTACGAGCAGTACTTC

d_gene: NA
abundance: NA
j_gene: TRBJ2-3
v_gene: TRBV29-1
CDR3aa: CSVLLAADTQYF
CDR3nt: TGCAGCGTCCTCTTAGCCGCGGATACGCAGTATTTT

d_gene: NA
abundance: NA
j_gene: TRBJ2-1
v_gene: TRBV25-1
CDR3aa: CASRESSYNEQFF
CDR3nt: TGTGCCAGCAGGGAGAGCTCCTACAATGAGCAGTTCTTC

d_gene: NA
abundance: NA
j_gene: TRBJ1-5
v_gene: TRBV10-3
CDR3aa: CAISGVGGGQPQHF
CDR3nt: TGTGCCATCAGTGGGGTCGGGGGTGGTCAGCCCCAGCATTTT

d_gene: NA
abundance: NA
j_gene: TRBJ1-2
v_gene: TRBV19
CDR3aa: CASSINRNRYGYTF
CDR3nt: TGTGCCAGTAGTATTAACAGAAACAGATATGGCTACACCTTC

d_gene: TRBD1
abundance: NA
j_gene: TRBJ1-2
v_gene: TRBV7-2
CDR3aa: CASSERRQGPYGYTF
CDR3nt: TGTGCCAGCAGCGAGCGACGACAGGGCCCCTATGGCTACACCTTC

d_gene: TRBD2
abundance: NA
j_gene: TRBJ2-3
v_gene: TRBV27
CDR3aa: CASSLSASGGARRQYF
CDR3nt: TGTGCCAGCAGTTTATCGGCCAGCGGGGGGGCGAGAAGGCAGTATTTT

d_gene: TRBD1
abundance: NA
j_gene: TRBJ1-4
v_gene: TRBV7-2
CDR3aa: CASSLAGQRNEKLFF
CDR3nt: TGTGCCAGCAGCTTAGCGGGACAGAGAAATGAAAAACTGTTTTTT

d_gene: NA
abundance: NA
j_gene: TRBJ2-4
v_gene: TRBV5-4
CDR3aa: CASSGGQPEHIQYF
CDR3nt: TGTGCCAGCAGCGGTGGACAGCCGGAGCACATTCAGTACTTC

d_gene: TRBD2
abundance: NA
j_gene: TRBJ2-7
v_gene: TRBV28
CDR3aa: CASSPGGSSYEQYF
CDR3nt: TGTGCCAGCAGTCCCGGGGGGAGCTCCTACGAGCAGTACTTC

d_gene: TRBD1
abundance: NA
j_gene: TRBJ2-2
v_gene: TRBV5-6
CDR3aa: CASSLGQGTGELFF
CDR3nt: TGTGCCAGCAGCTTGGGACAGGGGACCGGGGAGCTGTTTTTT